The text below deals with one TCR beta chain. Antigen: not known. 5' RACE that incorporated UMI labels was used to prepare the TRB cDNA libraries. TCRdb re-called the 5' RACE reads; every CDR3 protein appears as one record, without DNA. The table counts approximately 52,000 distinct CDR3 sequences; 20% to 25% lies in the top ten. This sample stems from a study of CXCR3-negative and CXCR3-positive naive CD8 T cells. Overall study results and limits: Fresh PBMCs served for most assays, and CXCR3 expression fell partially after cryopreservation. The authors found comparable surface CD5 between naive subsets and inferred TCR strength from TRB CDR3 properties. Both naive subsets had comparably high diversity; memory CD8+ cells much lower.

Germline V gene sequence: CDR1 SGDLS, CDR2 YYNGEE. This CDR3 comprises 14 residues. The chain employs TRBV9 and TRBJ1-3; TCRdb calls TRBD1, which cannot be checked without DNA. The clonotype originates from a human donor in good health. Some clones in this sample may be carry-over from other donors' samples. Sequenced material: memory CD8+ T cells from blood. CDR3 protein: CASSVGGEGNTIYF.